What follows are 4 T cell receptor beta chains derived from one specimen sequenced in a study of CD8 T cells in ankylosing spondylitis. General study results and limits: There was a TCR beta motif, made of several highly homologous variants, that appeared characteristic of ankylosing spondylitis blood.

Their cognate antigens are unknown. TCRdb reprocessed the 5' RACE reads via MiXCR and lists one record per CDR3 protein. The table includes about 390,000 distinct CDR3 sequences, about a fifth detected once. The sample comprised blood, either unsorted or a sorted T cell fraction (not recorded which). The receptors originated from a male donor with ankylosing spondylitis.

This clonotype came up a few times. V gene TRBV29-1 combines with J gene TRBJ2-4; possibly TRBD2 for D (6 bases). Germline V CDR1 and CDR2: SQVTM, ANQGSEA. There are 14 residues in the CDR3. The ends were cut back, 6 bases at V and 6 bases at J, with 18 bases in the middle. The CDR3 loop reads CSVSRRGFRNIQYF. The CDR3 nucleotides read TGCAGCGTCTCTAGGAGGGGATTTCGAAACATTCAGTACTTC.

This clonotype turned up a few times. This rearrangement joins TRBV5-1 to TRBJ2-5; TRBD1 is a possible D gene (6 bases). From germline, CDR1 is SGHRS and CDR2 YFSETQ. CDR3 size: 14 residues. V gave up 0 bases and J gave up 5 bases, with 11 bases separating them. For the CDR3, the DNA is TGCGCCAGCAGCTTGGCCACAGGGCCGGAGACCCAGTACTTC. Amino acid sequence: CASSLATGPETQYF. Looking up the rest from reference TRBV5-1 and TRBJ2-5 gives the full variable domain: KAGVTQTPRYLIKTRGQQVTLSCSPISGHRSVSWYQQTPGQGLQFLFEYFSETQRNKGNFPGRFSGRQFSNSRSEMNVSTLELGDSALYLCASSLATGPETQYFGPGTRLLVL.

This clonotype appeared a few times. This chain joins TRBV27 and TRBJ2-2, with 9 bases aligning to TRBD2. V gave up 2 bases and J gave up 7 bases; unmatched junction bases: 2. Germline CDR1 and CDR2: MNHEY and SMNVEV (reference sequence). The CDR3 runs to 14 residues. CDR3 amino acids: CASSLAGGLGELFF. The CDR3 nucleotides are TGTGCCAGCAGTTTAGCGGGAGGGCTCGGGGAGCTGTTTTTT.

The rearrangement links TRBV4-3 to TRBJ2-5; D call uncertain. Trimming took off 0 bases at V and 4 bases at J, with 9 bases between the two ends. Germline loops: CDR1 LGHNA, CDR2 YSLEER. The CDR3 spans 14 residues. CDR3 in amino acids: CASSQDLVSETQYF. The DNA of the CDR3 is TGCGCCAGCAGCCAAGATCTAGTGTCAGAGACCCAGTACTTC.